This note documents a single TCR beta chain sequence. TCRdb keeps only in-frame clones here, not all; method: immunoSEQ multiplex PCR. The sample lists around 150,000 clones; approximately 84% were seen once. Trimming at V came to 6 bases and at J to 7 bases, leaving 8 bases not matched to a gene. The V gene's germline CDR1 is LNHDA and CDR2 SQIVND (reference sequence). The CDR3 is 16 amino acids. The data belong to a study of blood T cell repertoires in COVID-19. Sequencing was done on a sample of PBMCs or T cells enriched from blood (not recorded which). The V gene is TRBV19, the J gene TRBJ1-6; the match to TRBD1 covers 11 bases. This receptor was identified in a woman in her fifties or sixties with acute COVID-19. The CDR3 DNA is TGTGCCAGTAGCCGCGGGACAGGGGGTTACAATTCACCCCTCCACTTT. Translation gives CASSRGTGGYNSPLHF.